Listed below are T cell receptor beta chains from one sample, sequenced in a study of T cells in Graves' hyperthyroidism and ophthalmopathy. TCRdb fed the multiplex PCR reads into MiXCR, producing one record per CDR3 protein. Among around 600,000 distinct CDR3 sequences listed, over 12% were seen once. The sequencing input was blood. The receptors shown here come from a woman aged 18-35 years with Graves' ophthalmopathy. Both conserved end residues are part of each CDR3. The order of the fields is J gene, V gene, clone size, D gene, CDR3 DNA, CDR3 protein. The D gene is left open where the match is weak. A row's size may be missing; if present it is once, few, many or a size class.

J: TRBJ1-1; V: TRBV30; size: many; D: -; DNA: TGTGCCTGGACGGGGGTCCGGGCGCGGGACACTGAAGCTTTCTTT; CDR3: CAWTGVRARDTEAFF
J: TRBJ2-1; V: TRBV12-3/TRBV12-4; size: many; D: -; DNA: TGTGCCAGCCAACTCCTTTCCTACAATGAGCAGTTCTTC; CDR3: CASQLLSYNEQFF
J: TRBJ1-1; V: TRBV27; size: many; D: TRBD1; DNA: TGTGCCAGCAGTTCCCACACAGGGGGGTACACTGAAGCTTTCTTT; CDR3: CASSSHTGGYTEAFF
J: TRBJ2-7; V: TRBV18; size: many; D: -; DNA: TGTGCCAGCTCACCGGGACGGCAATTCTACGAGCAGTACTTC; CDR3: CASSPGRQFYEQYF
J: TRBJ1-3; V: TRBV20-1; size: many; D: -; DNA: TGCAGTGCTCATGGACCCGACCCAACTGGAAACACCATATATTTT; CDR3: CSAHGPDPTGNTIYF
J: TRBJ2-7; V: TRBV11-2; size: many; D: TRBD1; DNA: TGTGCCAGCAGCTTAGTAGGGACAGGAGTATACGAGCAGTACTTC; CDR3: CASSLVGTGVYEQYF
J: TRBJ2-1; V: TRBV19; size: -; D: -; DNA: TGTGCCAGTAGTACCCGAGAGAACAATGAGCAGTTCTTC; CDR3: CASSTRENNEQFF
J: TRBJ2-1; V: TRBV7-9; size: many; D: TRBD2; DNA: TGTGCCAGCAGCTTTAGCGGGAGGGCCGTGGCTGAGCAGTTCTTC; CDR3: CASSFSGRAVAEQFF
J: TRBJ2-1; V: TRBV7-8; size: few; D: -; DNA: TGTGCCAGCAGCAGCATGGGGTCCTACAATGAGCAGTTCTTC; CDR3: CASSSMGSYNEQFF
J: TRBJ2-7; V: TRBV30; size: -; D: -; DNA: TGTGCCTGGAGTGTACTGAGGGCAGGACCATCCGAGCAGTACTTC; CDR3: CAWSVLRAGPSEQYF
J: TRBJ1-2; V: TRBV27; size: few; D: TRBD1; DNA: TGTGCCAGCAGTTTTTTTTCCGGGACAGGGTTGTATGGCTACACCTTC; CDR3: CASSFFSGTGLYGYTF
J: TRBJ1-5; V: TRBV7-9; size: few; D: TRBD1; DNA: TGTGCCAGCAGCCGGACAGGGATCTTGGGCAATCAGCCCCAGCATTTT; CDR3: CASSRTGILGNQPQHF
J: TRBJ2-2; V: TRBV5-6; size: -; D: TRBD2; DNA: TGTGCCAGCAGCTTGGCGGCTAGCGGTAAAGGTAACGGGGAGCTGTTTTTT; CDR3: CASSLAASGKGNGELFF
J: TRBJ2-1; V: TRBV30; size: -; D: TRBD2; DNA: TGTGCCTGGAGTTTAGCGGGGGTAGAGAATGAGCAGTTCTTC; CDR3: CAWSLAGVENEQFF
J: TRBJ2-6; V: TRBV5-1; size: few; D: TRBD1; DNA: TGCGCCAGCAGCTTGTGGGCCAGGGGGAGCTCTGGGGCCAACGTCCTGACTTTC; CDR3: CASSLWARGSSGANVLTF
J: TRBJ2-3; V: TRBV7-9; size: many; D: -; DNA: TGTGCCAGCAGCCAAGGGGAGGGGGGCCGCACAGATACGCAGTATTTT; CDR3: CASSQGEGGRTDTQYF
J: TRBJ2-1; V: TRBV7-2; size: many; D: TRBD2; DNA: TGTGCCAGCAGGAAACGGGAGGGGATTTCCTACAATGAGCAGTTCTTC; CDR3: CASRKREGISYNEQFF
J: TRBJ2-5; V: TRBV7-9; size: many; D: -; DNA: TGTGCCAGCAGCTTATCCAGGGCCCAAGAGACCCAGTACTTC; CDR3: CASSLSRAQETQYF
J: TRBJ2-1; V: TRBV6-5; size: -; D: -; DNA: TGTGCCAGCAGTTACTCTGAGGGCAATGAGCAGTTCTTC; CDR3: CASSYSEGNEQFF
J: TRBJ2-1; V: TRBV30; size: few; D: TRBD2; DNA: TGTGCCTGGAGTCCCCGAGCGGGATTCTACAATGAGCAGTTCTTC; CDR3: CAWSPRAGFYNEQFF
J: TRBJ1-2; V: TRBV7-9; size: few; D: -; DNA: TGTGCCAGCAGCTTAGAGGGATTTGGTAACTATGGCTACACCTTC; CDR3: CASSLEGFGNYGYTF
J: TRBJ2-1; V: TRBV20-1; size: many; D: -; DNA: TGCAGTGCGCCCAACCAGGGGGGGGGGGACTCACTCCAGTTCTTC; CDR3: CSAPNQGGGDSLQFF
J: TRBJ1-2; V: TRBV4-1; size: -; D: TRBD1; DNA: TGCGCCAGCAGCACCACACAGGGGACGGGAGGCAACACCTTC; CDR3: CASSTTQGTGGNTF
J: TRBJ2-5; V: TRBV20-1; size: many; D: -; DNA: TGCAGCCTCCGGGGACCAGGGGGGGAGACCCAGTACTTC; CDR3: CSLRGPGGETQYF
J: TRBJ2-5; V: TRBV27; size: many; D: -; DNA: TGTGCCAGCAGATCGATGGGAGAGACCCAGTACTTC; CDR3: CASRSMGETQYF
J: TRBJ2-1; V: TRBV12-5; size: many; D: TRBD1; DNA: TGTGCTAGTGGTTTGGTAGGGGGCACTGAGCAGTTCTTC; CDR3: CASGLVGGTEQFF
J: TRBJ2-2; V: TRBV4-3; size: -; D: -; DNA: TGCGCCAGCAGCGCACAAACGGTGTCCGGGGAGCTGTTTTTT; CDR3: CASSAQTVSGELFF
J: TRBJ1-2; V: TRBV11-2; size: many; D: TRBD1; DNA: TGTGCCAGCAGCTCCGGACAGGGTTGGGGCTATGGCTACACCTTC; CDR3: CASSSGQGWGYGYTF
J: TRBJ2-1; V: TRBV5-1; size: -; D: -; DNA: TGCGCCAGCTCGGCAGGGCGGCAGCCTAGCTCCTACAATGAGCAGTTCTTC; CDR3: CASSAGRQPSSYNEQFF
J: TRBJ1-6; V: TRBV27; size: many; D: -; DNA: TGTGCCAGCAGGGACGGGAGGGGCGCCTATAATTCACCCCTCCACTTT; CDR3: CASRDGRGAYNSPLHF
J: TRBJ2-1; V: TRBV9; size: -; D: -; DNA: TGTGCCAGCAGCGTAGCGGTTCCAGGCGGTGAGCAGTTCTTC; CDR3: CASSVAVPGGEQFF
J: TRBJ2-2; V: TRBV5-1; size: -; D: -; DNA: TGCGCCAGCAGCTCTCAGGGTTCGGTGACCGGGGAGCTGTTTTTT; CDR3: CASSSQGSVTGELFF
J: TRBJ1-1; V: TRBV7-8; size: -; D: TRBD1; DNA: TGTGCCAGCAGTAACCGACAGGGGCATGAAGCTTTCTTT; CDR3: CASSNRQGHEAFF
J: TRBJ2-1; V: TRBV9; size: many; D: -; DNA: TGTGCCAGCAGTGCAGTCCTCAATGAGCAGTTCTTC; CDR3: CASSAVLNEQFF
J: TRBJ1-4; V: TRBV7-2; size: many; D: -; DNA: TGTGCCAGCAGCTACGGCAGGGAAGGGGAAAAACTGTTTTTT; CDR3: CASSYGREGEKLFF
J: TRBJ2-1; V: TRBV4-1; size: -; D: -; DNA: TGCGCCAGCAGCCAACCTCTCGGGCGGAACAATGAGCAGTTCTTC; CDR3: CASSQPLGRNNEQFF
J: TRBJ1-2; V: TRBV29-1; size: many; D: -; DNA: TGCAGCGCCGGGACTCGCTACACCTTC; CDR3: CSAGTRYTF
J: TRBJ1-1; V: TRBV3-1; size: many; D: -; DNA: TGTGCCAGCAGCCAAGTTCTGACTTCCACTGAAGCTTTCTTT; CDR3: CASSQVLTSTEAFF
J: TRBJ2-3; V: TRBV14; size: many; D: -; DNA: TGTGCCAGCAGCCCTAGCGTGAGCACAGATACGCAGTATTTT; CDR3: CASSPSVSTDTQYF
J: TRBJ2-7; V: TRBV7-6; size: many; D: TRBD1; DNA: TGTGCCAGCAGCTTCGGCACAGGGGGGAACTACGAGCAGTACTTC; CDR3: CASSFGTGGNYEQYF
J: TRBJ2-7; V: TRBV30; size: many; D: TRBD1; DNA: TGTGCCTGGAGTAGGGGACAGGGGGCCTACGAGCAGTACTTC; CDR3: CAWSRGQGAYEQYF
J: TRBJ1-1; V: TRBV29-1; size: -; D: -; DNA: TGCAGCATAGACCCCGGGAGCCCTGAAGCTTTCTTT; CDR3: CSIDPGSPEAFF
J: TRBJ1-6; V: TRBV6-1; size: few; D: -; DNA: TGTGCCAGTACGCAGGGGAGTAGCTATTCACCCCTCCACTTT; CDR3: CASTQGSSYSPLHF
J: TRBJ2-7; V: TRBV6-2/TRBV6-3; size: many; D: -; DNA: TGTGCCAGCAGTTACTCGGGCAGACTTATCTACGAGCAGTACTTC; CDR3: CASSYSGRLIYEQYF
J: TRBJ1-1; V: TRBV27; size: many; D: -; DNA: TGTGCCAGCAGTTTCCGCCAATCGAACACTGAAGCTTTCTTT; CDR3: CASSFRQSNTEAFF
J: TRBJ1-3; V: TRBV27; size: many; D: -; DNA: TGTGCCAGCAGTTTATCGGCAGGGGCGAGCTCTGGAAACACCATATATTTT; CDR3: CASSLSAGASSGNTIYF
J: TRBJ2-5; V: TRBV7-9; size: -; D: -; DNA: TGTGCCAGCAGCTTAGCGTCGGCGCGTCAAGAGACCCAGTACTTC; CDR3: CASSLASARQETQYF
J: TRBJ2-5; V: TRBV28; size: many; D: -; DNA: TGTGCCAGCAGTTTGATCGGTGCGGGGATGGGAGAGACCCAGTACTTC; CDR3: CASSLIGAGMGETQYF
J: TRBJ2-2; V: TRBV7-3; size: many; D: -; DNA: TGTGCCAGCAGCCCCTCCCTGGCGGGGATCCTCACCGGGGAGCTGTTTTTT; CDR3: CASSPSLAGILTGELFF
J: TRBJ2-7; V: TRBV7-2; size: many; D: -; DNA: TGTGCCAGCAGCTTAGTGGGACATTACGAGCAGTACTTC; CDR3: CASSLVGHYEQYF
J: TRBJ1-1; V: TRBV9; size: -; D: -; DNA: TGTGCCAGCAGCGTAGACCTCGACAGGGAAGCTTTCTTT; CDR3: CASSVDLDREAFF
J: TRBJ2-7; V: TRBV11-2; size: -; D: TRBD1; DNA: TGTGCCAGCAGCTCCGGGACAGGGGCGGACACTTTCTACGAGCAGTACTTC; CDR3: CASSSGTGADTFYEQYF
J: TRBJ2-1; V: TRBV19; size: -; D: TRBD2; DNA: TGTGCCAGTAGTAACCCTCGAACTAGCGGGAGGAGGAATGAGCAGTTCTTC; CDR3: CASSNPRTSGRRNEQFF